The 5 T cell receptor beta chains listed next were all sequenced from one sample in a study of CD8+CD57+ T cells in acquired aplastic anemia (dated by TCRdb to the late 2010s). The instrument given in TCRdb is Illumina HiSeq 2000. Profiling of TCR beta VDJ combinations and CDR3 sequences used genomic DNA as the template. TCRdb took the public reads, trimmed them with fastp at Q25, ran MiXCR for clone calling and kept in-frame beta chains. Each entry is one CDR3 protein sequence, shown with its most common DNA and genes. Within this sample are 250,000 or so distinct CDR3 sequences, with around 43% of them counted one time only. The ten most abundant clones make up about 7.8% of the sample. The patients picked for sequencing were ones in whom flow cytometry had shown an expansion of CD8+CD57+ cells. Sequencing was performed on sorted CD4+, CD8+, or CD8+CD57+ T cells (not recorded which) from PBMCs. The origin of the receptors is a human donor with aplastic anemia.

With respect to this clonotype: The conserved phenylalanine or tryptophan normally closing the CDR3 is absent here, so this likely arose from a read error. No DNA is shown, since the ends of the CDR3 on it are uncertain; the CDR3 is the one TCRdb lists. The chain has TRBV5-1 and TRBJ1-2; the table's D call of TRBD1 was not tested on the DNA. Germline-derived CDR1 and CDR2 are SGHRS and YFSETQ. Counting both end residues, the CDR3 totals 10 amino acids. CDR3 region: CASSLGDLTY.

This chain links TRBV2 with TRBJ2-7; tentative D call: TRBD2 (6 bases). The V end was cut by 5 bases, the J end by 1 base, with 24 bases between. CDR1 is SNHLY, CDR2 FYNNEI, per germline. The CDR3 is made up of 18 amino acids. CDR3 residues: CASSYSMGGGEPSYEQYF. The CDR3 coding sequence is TGTGCCAGCAGTTACTCGATGGGAGGAGGCGAGCCTTCCTACGAGCAGTACTTC. Looking up the rest from reference TRBV2 and TRBJ2-7 gives the full variable domain: EPEVTQTPSHQVTQMGQEVILRCVPISNHLYFYWYRQILGQKVEFLVSFYNNEISEKSEIFDDQFSVERPDGSNFTLKIRSTKLEDSAMYFCASSYSMGGGEPSYEQYFGPGTRLTVT.

Ten or more counts support this clonotype. The chain is built from TRBV20-1 and TRBJ1-1, with D perhaps TRBD1 (5 bases). V was clipped by 2 bases and J by 0 bases, with 16 bases between them. Looked up from germline, CDR1 is DFQATT and CDR2 is SNEGSKA (reference sequence). The CDR3 extends over 16 amino acids. CDR3 in amino acids: CSARSGAEVMNTEAFF. As DNA, the CDR3 is TGCAGTGCTAGATCCGGGGCTGAGGTCATGAACACTGAAGCTTTCTTT.

This clonotype occurred a few times. This sequence joins TRBV6-5 and TRBJ1-2, with TRBD1 matching over 11 bases. The germline V gene has CDR1 MNHEY and CDR2 SVGAGI. The CDR3 sequence is 16 residues long. The J segment lost 6 bases and the V segment lost 2 bases, leaving 8 bases of the junction unmatched. The CDR3 sequence: CASSYRGQGEVDGYTF. The CDR3 DNA reads as TGTGCCAGCAGTTACAGGGGACAGGGGGAGGTGGATGGCTACACCTTC.

This clonotype was seen ten or more times. This rearrangement joins TRBV20-1 to TRBJ2-7, with 9 positions matching TRBD2. The length of the CDR3 is 14 residues. CDR1 and CDR2 from the germline V gene are DFQATT and SNEGSKA (reference sequence). With 6 bases clipped from V and 4 bases from J, the junction kept 10 bases outside the gene matches. Written as DNA, the CDR3 is TGCAGTGCCGCCCTGCTGCGGGGGGGATACGAGCAGTACTTC. This translates into CSAALLRGGYEQYF.